This T cell receptor (beta chain) was obtained from a study of human T cells and chemical hapten exposure. The overall study: TCR yields differed between samples (mainly from small differences in pooled library volume).

Unique molecular identifiers were linked by the library to individual cDNA molecules. Authors' methods: With a range of roughly 20,000 to 690,600, the median per sample was roughly 95,000 TCRs. TCRdb analysed the 5' RACE reads with MiXCR anew, one entry per CDR3 protein. These V and J calls rely on TCRdb rather than the paper's analysis. Found here are under 150,000 distinct CDR3 sequences, around 20% of them singletons; the top ten hold approximately 2.8%. V dropped 7 bases and J dropped 6 bases, with 18 bases sitting between them. The germline gives CDR1 GTSNPN, CDR2 SVGIG (reference sequence). The CDR3 has 13 residues. This clonotype was observed a single time. Sequencing started from total RNA isolated from unfractionated whole blood.

The TCR originated in a human donor in good health. The chain links TRBV30 to TRBJ1-2; tentatively, D is TRBD1 (6 bases). The CDR3 loop is CASTGWGADGYTF. In DNA, the CDR3 is TGTGCCTCCACGGGATGGGGGGCCGATGGCTACACCTTC.